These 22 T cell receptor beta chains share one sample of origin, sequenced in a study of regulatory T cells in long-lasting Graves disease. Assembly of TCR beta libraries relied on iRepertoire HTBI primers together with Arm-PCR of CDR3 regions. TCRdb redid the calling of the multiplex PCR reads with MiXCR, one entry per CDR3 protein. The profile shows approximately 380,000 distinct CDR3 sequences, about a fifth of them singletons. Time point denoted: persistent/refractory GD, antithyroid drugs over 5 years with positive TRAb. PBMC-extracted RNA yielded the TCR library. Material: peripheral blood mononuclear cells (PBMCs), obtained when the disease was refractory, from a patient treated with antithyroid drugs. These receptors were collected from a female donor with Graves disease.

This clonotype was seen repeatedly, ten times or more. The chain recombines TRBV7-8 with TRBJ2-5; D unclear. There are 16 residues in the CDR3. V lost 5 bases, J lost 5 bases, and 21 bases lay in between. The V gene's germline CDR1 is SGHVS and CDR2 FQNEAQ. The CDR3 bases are TGTGCCAGCAGCCTCGCCCTGTCGGACGAGGATGAGACCCAGTACTTC. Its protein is CASSLALSDEDETQYF.

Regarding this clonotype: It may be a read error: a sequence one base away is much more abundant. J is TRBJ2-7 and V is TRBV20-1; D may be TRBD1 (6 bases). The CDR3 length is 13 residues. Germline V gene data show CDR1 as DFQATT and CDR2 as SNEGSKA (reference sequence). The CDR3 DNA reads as TGCAGTGCTTCCGGGACACAGGGAGTTGAGCAGCACTTC. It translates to CSASGTQGVEQHF.

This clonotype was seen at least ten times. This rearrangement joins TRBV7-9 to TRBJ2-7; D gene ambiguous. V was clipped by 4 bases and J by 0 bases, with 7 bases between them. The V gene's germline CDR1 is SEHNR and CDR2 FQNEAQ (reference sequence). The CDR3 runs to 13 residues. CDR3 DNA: TGTGCCAGCAGCTCCAACAGCTCCTACGAGCAGTACTTC. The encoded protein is CASSSNSSYEQYF. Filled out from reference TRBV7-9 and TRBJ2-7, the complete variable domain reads DTGVSQNPRHKITKRGQNVTFRCDPISEHNRLYWYRQTLGQGPEFLTYFQNEAQLEKSRLLSDRFSAERPKGSFSTLEIQRTEQGDSAMYLCASSSNSSYEQYFGPGTRLTVT.

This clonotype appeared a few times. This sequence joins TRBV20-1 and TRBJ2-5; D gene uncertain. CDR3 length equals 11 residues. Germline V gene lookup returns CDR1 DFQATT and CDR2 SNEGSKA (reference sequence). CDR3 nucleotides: TGCAGCCCAACATCGCAAGAGACCCAGTACTTC. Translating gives CSPTSQETQYF.

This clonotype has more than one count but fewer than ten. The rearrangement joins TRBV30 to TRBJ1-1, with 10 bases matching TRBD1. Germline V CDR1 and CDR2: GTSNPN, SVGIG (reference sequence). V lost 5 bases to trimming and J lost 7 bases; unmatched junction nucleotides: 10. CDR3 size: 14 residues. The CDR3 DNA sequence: TGTGCCTGGTCGAGATGGGGACAGGGGAGTGAAGCTTTCTTT. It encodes CAWSRWGQGSEAFF.

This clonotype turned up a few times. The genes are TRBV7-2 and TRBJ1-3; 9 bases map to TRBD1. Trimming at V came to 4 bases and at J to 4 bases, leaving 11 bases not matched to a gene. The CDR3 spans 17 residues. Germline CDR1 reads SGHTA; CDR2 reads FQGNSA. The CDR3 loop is CASSSITGTGSGNTIYF. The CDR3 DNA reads TGTGCCAGCAGCTCAATAACCGGGACAGGGTCCGGAAACACCATATATTTT.

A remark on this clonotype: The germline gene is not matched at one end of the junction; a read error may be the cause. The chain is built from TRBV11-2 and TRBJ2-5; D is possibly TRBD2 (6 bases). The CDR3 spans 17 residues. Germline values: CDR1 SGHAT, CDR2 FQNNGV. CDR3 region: CASSSIGAVRRGEAQYF. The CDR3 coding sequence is TGTGCCAGCAGCTCCATAGGAGCTGTCCGGAGGGGAGAGGCCCAGTACTTC.

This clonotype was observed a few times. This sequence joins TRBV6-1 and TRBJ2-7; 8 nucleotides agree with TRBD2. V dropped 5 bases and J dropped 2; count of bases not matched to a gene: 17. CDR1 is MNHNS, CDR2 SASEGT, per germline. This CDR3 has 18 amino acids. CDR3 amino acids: CASSLPLLSAGGTYEQYF. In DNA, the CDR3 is TGTGCCAGCAGTCTCCCCCTCCTCTCGGCGGGGGGTACCTACGAGCAGTACTTC.

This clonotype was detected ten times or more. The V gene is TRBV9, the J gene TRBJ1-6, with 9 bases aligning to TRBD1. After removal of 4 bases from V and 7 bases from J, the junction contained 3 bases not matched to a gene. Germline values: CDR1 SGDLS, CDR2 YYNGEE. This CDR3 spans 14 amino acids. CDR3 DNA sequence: TGTGCCAGCAGCATCGGGACAGGGAATTCACCCCTCCACTTT. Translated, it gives CASSIGTGNSPLHF.

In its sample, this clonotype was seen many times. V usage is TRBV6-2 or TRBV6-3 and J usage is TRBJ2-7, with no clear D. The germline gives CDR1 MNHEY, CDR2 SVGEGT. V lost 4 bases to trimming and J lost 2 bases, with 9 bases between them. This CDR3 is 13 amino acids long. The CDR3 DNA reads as TGTGCCAGCAGTTGGGCAGGAGCCTACGAGCAGTACTTC. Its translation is CASSWAGAYEQYF.

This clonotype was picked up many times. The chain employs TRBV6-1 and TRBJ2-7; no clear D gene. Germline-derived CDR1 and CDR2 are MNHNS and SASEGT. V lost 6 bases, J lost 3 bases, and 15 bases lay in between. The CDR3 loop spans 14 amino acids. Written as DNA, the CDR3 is TGTGCCAGCAGCACCCGAGGAACCAGCTACGAGCAGTACTTC. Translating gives CASSTRGTSYEQYF.

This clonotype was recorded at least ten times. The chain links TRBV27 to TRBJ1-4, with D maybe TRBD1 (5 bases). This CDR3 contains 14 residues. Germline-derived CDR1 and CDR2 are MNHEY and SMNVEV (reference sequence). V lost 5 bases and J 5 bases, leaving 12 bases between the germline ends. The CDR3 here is CASSAGLSNEKLFF. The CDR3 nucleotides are TGTGCCAGCAGTGCGGGACTATCGAATGAAAAACTGTTTTTT.

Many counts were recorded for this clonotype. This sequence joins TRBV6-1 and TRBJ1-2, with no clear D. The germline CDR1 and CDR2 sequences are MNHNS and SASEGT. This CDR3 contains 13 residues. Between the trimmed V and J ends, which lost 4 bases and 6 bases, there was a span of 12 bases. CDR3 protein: CASSARGGDGYTF. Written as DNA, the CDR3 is TGTGCCAGCAGTGCCCGGGGAGGCGATGGCTACACCTTC.

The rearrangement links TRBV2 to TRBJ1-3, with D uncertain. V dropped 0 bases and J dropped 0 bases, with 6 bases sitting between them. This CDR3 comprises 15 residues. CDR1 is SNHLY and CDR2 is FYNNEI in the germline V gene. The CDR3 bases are TGTGCCAGCAGTGAAGCAGGCTTCTCTGGAAACACCATATATTTT. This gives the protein CASSEAGFSGNTIYF.

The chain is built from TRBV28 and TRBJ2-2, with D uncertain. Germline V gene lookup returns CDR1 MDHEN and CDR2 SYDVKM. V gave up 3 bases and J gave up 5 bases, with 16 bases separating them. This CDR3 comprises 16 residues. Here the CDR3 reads CASSFGGKALTGELFF. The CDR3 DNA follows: TGTGCCAGCAGTTTTGGTGGAAAGGCCCTAACCGGGGAGCTGTTTTTT.

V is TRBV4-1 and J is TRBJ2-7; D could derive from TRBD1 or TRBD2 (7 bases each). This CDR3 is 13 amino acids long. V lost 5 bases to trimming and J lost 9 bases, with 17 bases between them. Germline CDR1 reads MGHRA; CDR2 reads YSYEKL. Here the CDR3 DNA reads TGCGCCAGCAGCAGGACAGGTGCGGGGGCGCAGTACTTC. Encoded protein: CASSRTGAGAQYF.

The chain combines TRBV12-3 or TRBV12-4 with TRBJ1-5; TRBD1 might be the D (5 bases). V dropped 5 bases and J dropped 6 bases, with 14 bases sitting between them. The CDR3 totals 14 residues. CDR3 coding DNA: TGTGCCAGCAGTCCGGGACCGACGGTTCAGCCCCAGCATTTT. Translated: CASSPGPTVQPQHF.

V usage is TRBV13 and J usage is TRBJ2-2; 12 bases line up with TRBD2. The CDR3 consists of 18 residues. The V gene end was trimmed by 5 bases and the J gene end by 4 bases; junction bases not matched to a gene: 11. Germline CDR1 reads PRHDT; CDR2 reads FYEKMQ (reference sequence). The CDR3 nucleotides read TGTGCCAGCAGCGGGCGACTAGCGGGAGAATTTGGCACCGGGGAGCTGTTTTTT. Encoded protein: CASSGRLAGEFGTGELFF.

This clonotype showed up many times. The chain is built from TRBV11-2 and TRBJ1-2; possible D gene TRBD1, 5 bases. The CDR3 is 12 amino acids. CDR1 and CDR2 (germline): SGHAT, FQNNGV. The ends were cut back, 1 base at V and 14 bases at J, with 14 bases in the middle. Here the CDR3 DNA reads TGTGCCAGCAGCTTAGGGGGCGGGCGCATAACCTTC. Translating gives CASSLGGGRITF.

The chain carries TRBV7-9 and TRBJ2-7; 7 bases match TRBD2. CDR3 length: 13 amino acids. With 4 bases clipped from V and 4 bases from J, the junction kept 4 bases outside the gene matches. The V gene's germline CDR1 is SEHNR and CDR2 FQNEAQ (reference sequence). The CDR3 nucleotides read TGTGCCAGCAGCTCTCAACTAGCGTACGAGCAGTACTTC. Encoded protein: CASSSQLAYEQYF.

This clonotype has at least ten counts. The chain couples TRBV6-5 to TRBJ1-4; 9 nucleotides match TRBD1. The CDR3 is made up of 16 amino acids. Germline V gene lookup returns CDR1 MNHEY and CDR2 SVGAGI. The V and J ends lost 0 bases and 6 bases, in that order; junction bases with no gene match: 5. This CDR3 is CASSYSTQGADEKLFF. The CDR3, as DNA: TGTGCCAGCAGTTACTCCACACAGGGGGCGGATGAAAAACTGTTTTTT.

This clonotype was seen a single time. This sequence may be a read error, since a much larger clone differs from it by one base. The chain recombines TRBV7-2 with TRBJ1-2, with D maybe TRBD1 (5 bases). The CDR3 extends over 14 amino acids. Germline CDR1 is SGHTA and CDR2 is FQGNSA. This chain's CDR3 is CASSLGVTQGGYAF. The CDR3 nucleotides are TGTGCCAGCAGCTTAGGAGTTACCCAGGGCGGCTACGCCTTC.